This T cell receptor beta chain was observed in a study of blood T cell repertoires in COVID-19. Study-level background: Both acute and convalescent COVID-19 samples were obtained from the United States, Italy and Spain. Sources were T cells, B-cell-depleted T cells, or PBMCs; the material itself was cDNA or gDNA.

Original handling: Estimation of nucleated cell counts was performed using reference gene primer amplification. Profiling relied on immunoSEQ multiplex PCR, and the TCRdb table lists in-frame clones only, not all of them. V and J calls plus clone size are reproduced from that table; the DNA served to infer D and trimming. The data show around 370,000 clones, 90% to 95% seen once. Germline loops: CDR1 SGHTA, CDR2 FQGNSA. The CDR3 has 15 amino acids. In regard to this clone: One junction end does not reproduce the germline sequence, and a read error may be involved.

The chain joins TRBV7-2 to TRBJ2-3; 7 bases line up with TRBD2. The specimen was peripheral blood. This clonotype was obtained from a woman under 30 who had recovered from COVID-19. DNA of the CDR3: TGTGCCAGCAGCCTAGCGGCCTCTAGCACAGATACGCAGTATTTT. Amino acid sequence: CASSLAASSTDTQYF.